This TCR beta chain was captured in a study of T cell responses to AZD1222 COVID-19 vaccine. Study-wide results and caveats: Reportedly, close to half of spike-specific TCRs are directed against unmutated variant regions. Spike-specific TCR breadth and depth grew following two AZD1222 doses. Clonal diversity was possibly underestimated; the donors were predominantly white British and more often female.

Between the trimmed V and J ends, which lost 2 bases and 6 bases, there was a span of 17 bases. The CDR3 is made up of 16 amino acids. Germline loops: CDR1 SNHLY, CDR2 FYNNEI. TCRdb's copy holds only in-frame clones and misses some; the assay was immunoSEQ multiplex PCR. The profile shows 95,000 to 110,000 clones, 90% to 95% of them singletons. Comment on this clone: Its antigen is not known.

This TCR derives from an adult in good health. Sequencing used peripheral blood, obtained on day 0 of AZD1222 vaccination. The chain joins TRBV2 to TRBJ1-5; no firm D call. CDR3 bases: TGTGCCAGCAGTGAAATGTCCCCGAGGGTGGGTCAGCCCCAGCATTTT. Protein: CASSEMSPRVGQPQHF.